This TCR beta chain was sequenced during a study of cytomegalovirus exposure and HLA in healthy donors (dated by TCRdb to 2017 to 2019). With respect to the entire study: In an earlier analysis of 587 of the donors, under 300 Gb of sequence data and approximately 120 million unique TCR beta sequences from about 179 million T cells were reported. An early release that covered 640 HLA-typed donors contained about 300 gigabases of sequencing data and some 87 million unique TCR sequences. The genetic ancestry cluster associated with self-reported Caucasian donors included 80% to 90% of the roughly 400 genotyped donors. The aim of the study was to test whether cataloging public T cell receptors could identify signatures of past pathogen exposure. Using immunosequencing, the study profiled T cell repertoires from about 620 subjects and related those repertoires to cytomegalovirus serostatus. Besides the first cohort of 500 to 700 subjects, a separate validation cohort made up of 120 or so different subjects was used. The study combined high-throughput TCR immunosequencing, statistical association of individual TCRs with disease status, and machine learning to predict cytomegalovirus infection status. A later analysis re-examined previously published TCR beta repertoires from just over 650 donors and added high-resolution HLA genotyping to investigate patterns of TCR occurrence. In the later analysis, no new phenotypic data were used to find candidate immune exposures; instead, reliance was placed on TCR beta sequences and their occurrence across donors. An earlier analysis of roughly 600 of the donors used high-throughput TCR beta sequencing to judge whether each TCR beta V gene segment behaved as functional or pseudogenic. Donor age, sex, ethnicity and CMV serostatus were compiled alongside the repertoire data. Genome-wide SNP genotypes for about three fifths of the roughly 670 donors were used in a later genetic analysis, which treated that subset as a discovery cohort. Every repertoire in the discovery cohort had been generated on one and the same sequencing platform. Class I and class II HLA loci were covered by the typing at four-digit resolution. Typing coverage differed by locus: A, B, C, DRB1 and DQB1 were typed in roughly 629-640 donors, DQA1 in roughly 510, DPA1 in around 580, and DPB1 in just under 490. About five DR-DQ haplotypes were treated as single units for association and clustering because of strong linkage in the cohort. Across 398 genotyped donors of the cohort, an average of approximately 240,000 unique TCR beta nucleotide sequences per donor were sequenced, and roughly a sixth of those sequences were non-productive. The full study reports these points: Roughly uniform sequencing depth across donors was assumed in presence/absence analyses, although this assumption may not hold. A cluster of highly shared sequence variants was judged likely to be a technical artifact of the sequencing pipeline. Only TCR beta chains were sequenced in this cohort, and the absence of alpha or paired-chain data limited detectable features. An earlier analysis of some 590 of the donors showed that most TCR beta V segments appeared in productive rearrangements either about 87% or about 30% of the time, which broadly matched IMGT annotations. Most TCR sequences were seen in very few donors, while some public TCRs were found in many individuals. The authors suggested that the approach could potentially be extended to other disease states and immunological phenotypes. A further reported finding was that TCR beta sequences accurately predicted the HLA-A and HLA-B alleles for most subjects in the first cohort. Linkage disequilibrium might explain the correlated functional status among segregating V segments, but an unknown experimental factor could not be excluded. For the cohort, immune exposure information was limited to CMV serostatus. Some IMGT-functional V segments, including TRBV6-2 and TRBV6-3, could not be distinguished by the 87-base-pair reads and were therefore excluded. The earlier analysis of nearly 600 of the donors excluded over 15 rarely observed V segments, including chromosome 9 orphons, because counts were too low. A later genetic analysis reported fewer N-insertions in productive TCRs among donors in an Asian-associated ancestry cluster than the approximately 670-donor mean. A later analysis found that most CMV-associated TCR beta chains appeared HLA-restricted, with HLA associations seemingly driven largely by CMV exposure. According to a later analysis, parvovirus B19, influenza, CMV and Epstein-Barr virus appeared linked to several top co-occurrence clusters. The classifier was reported to diagnose cytomegalovirus status with high specificity and sensitivity in both the original cohort and the validation cohort. A few of the identified cytomegalovirus-associated TCR beta chains were confirmed in vitro to be specific for cytomegalovirus antigens. Specific HLA alleles were associated with 15,000 to 20,000 TCR beta sequences at a false discovery rate of 0.05 in a later analysis. Strong co-occurrence of HLA alleles, especially DR and DQ, made assigning TCR associations to individual alleles difficult. Because some donors lacked HLA typing at each locus, the association tests relied only on the typed subset. In a later analysis, TCR association rates were found to vary across HLA loci, with the most associated TCRs seen for DRB1 alleles and the fewest for HLA-C alleles. An association between a missense DCLRE1C variant and V-gene and J-gene trimming of TCR beta chains was found in a later genetic analysis and replicated in an independent cohort. A later analysis found that HLA-associated TCR beta chains were more clonally expanded and had lower generation probabilities than equally common non-associated chains. The study gave a list of 150 to 200 TCR beta chains associated with cytomegalovirus.

Receptors were amplified or captured by the immunoSEQ multiplex PCR assay. For the multiplex PCR, a mixture combining 60 forward primers for TCR Vbeta segments and 13 reverse primers for TCR Jbeta segments was used. A multiplex PCR assay on genomic DNA amplified the CDR3 region of rearranged TCR beta genes. The Illumina HiSeq System was used to sequence the amplified TCR beta libraries as 87-base-pair reads. The authors' analysis ran thus. A later analysis tallied 80 million to 95 million unique TCR beta chains across the 550 to 850 repertoires, and about 10 million of those chains were shared by two or more donors. A nearest-neighbor algorithm error-corrected the raw reads and collapsed the reads into unique sequences, merging closely related sequences to remove PCR and sequencing errors. To assign V, D and J gene segments, CDR3 sequences were aligned to IMGT reference sequences. For a sequence to be retained, at least a six-nucleotide match to both a V gene segment and a J gene segment was required. A rearrangement counted as productive if the CDR3 had no stop codons and remained in frame with V and J, and every other rearrangement counted as non-productive. Following IMGT convention, CDR3 was defined as the stretch from the second conserved V-encoded cysteine up to the conserved J-encoded phenylalanine. The earlier analysis of some 540 of the donors excluded any sequence lacking an unambiguous match to a single V gene segment. An earlier analysis of around 600 of the donors classified V segments as functional when productive rearrangements were above 56.7% and as segregating when the standard deviation between donors was above 5%. A statistical classification framework was built for diagnosing cytomegalovirus status from the catalog of TCR beta chain sequences. In a later analysis, TCR nucleotide sequences were compared against IMGT/GENE-DB human TR gene sequences so that V and J genes could be assigned. Using the TCRdist pipeline, a later analysis assigned CDR3 sequences along with most-parsimonious VDJ recombination scenarios. In a later analysis, every TCR beta chain was defined by the combination of its CDR3 amino acid sequence and its V-gene family, and reads without a unique V-gene family were dropped. In a later analysis, some 600 highly shared, low-generation-probability nucleotide sequences were removed to address suspected cross-contamination and a sequencing artifact. A later analysis calculated a clonal expansion index for each public chain from normalized within-repertoire ranks of inferred template counts. Generation probabilities in a later analysis came from a VDJ recombination model fitted to out-of-frame rearrangements, and those results were checked against IGoR. A later analysis scored TCR-TCR, TCR-HLA and TCR-CMV co-occurrence with hypergeometric tests, applying a repertoire-size bias correction to TCR pairs. False discovery rates were estimated in a later analysis by permuting HLA or CMV assignments 20 times. In a later analysis, co-occurring TCRs were grouped using DBSCAN, and TCRdist sequence similarity was added for clustering within HLA-allele-positive subsets. Repertoires with fewer than 30,000 or more than 120,000 public chains were left out of co-occurrence clustering, as were about 5 repertoires with anomalous nucleotide sharing. What TCRdb holds here is the immuneACCESS table cut down to in-frame rearrangements. Part of the clones is not present; checked against another copy, under half of the missing clones reflect an unresolved V gene, and the others are unexplained. D and trimming were read from the DNA, whereas the V and J calls and clone size are those reported in that table. The sample table records about 80,000 clones; 80% of these occur just once. Jointly, the top ten make up 32% of the sample.

Turning to this clone: No antigen is known for it. Base qualities are not recorded, but no much larger clone differs from it by a single base.

The cohort comprised 670 or so healthy bone marrow donors. At the time of sampling, all cohort members were nominally healthy, though unrecorded immune exposures were likely present. The donor was CMV seropositive and belonged to the group of a few hundred seropositive cohort members. A peripheral blood sample was provided by each donor, and peripheral blood mononuclear cells were used for TCR beta sequencing. The Qiagen DNeasy Blood Extraction Kit was used to extract genomic DNA from the blood cell samples. CDR1 and CDR2 are read off the germline V gene as SQVTM and ANQGSEA. V lost 4 bases and J lost 3 bases, and the count of bases not matched to a germline gene is 7. Reading from cysteine to phenylalanine, the CDR3 counts 14 amino acids. Only CDR3 DNA remains: 42 bases, in frame from the first base.

This TCR came from a man aged 50 to 59 in good health and CMV-seropositive. Material: PBMCs. The chain employs TRBV29-1 and TRBJ2-7; TRBD1 aligns with 9 central bases. The sequenced DNA: TGCAGCGTTGTTAAGGGACAGGGCCTCTACGAGCAGTACTTC. Its product reads: CSVVKGQGLYEQYF.